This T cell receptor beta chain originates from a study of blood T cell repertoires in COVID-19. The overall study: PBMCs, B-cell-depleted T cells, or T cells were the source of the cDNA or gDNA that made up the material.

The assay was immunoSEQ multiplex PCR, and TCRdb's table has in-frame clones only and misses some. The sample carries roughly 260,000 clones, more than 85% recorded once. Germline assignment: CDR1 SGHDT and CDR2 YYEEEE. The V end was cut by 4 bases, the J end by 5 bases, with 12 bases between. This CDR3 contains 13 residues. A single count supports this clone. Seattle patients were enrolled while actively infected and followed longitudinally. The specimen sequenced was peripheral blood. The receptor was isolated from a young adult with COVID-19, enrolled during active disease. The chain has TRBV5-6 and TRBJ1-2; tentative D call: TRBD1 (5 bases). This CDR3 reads CASSSDRRYGYTF. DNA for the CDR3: TGTGCCAGCAGCAGCGACAGACGGTATGGCTACACCTTC.